A selection of T cell receptor beta chains follows, all from one sample in a study of blood T cell repertoires in COVID-19. Assay: immunoSEQ multiplex PCR; the TCRdb copy retains only in-frame clones and omits some. In the table there are some 450,000 clones, around 88% of which are singletons. Sequencing input: peripheral blood. The source is a woman aged 45-65 years with COVID-19, enrolled during active disease. Both conserved end residues are part of each CDR3. The D gene is left open where the match is weak. Size tells how often a clone was seen (once, few, many) or the class of an expanded clone, and some rows leave it out.

J gene	D gene	V gene	clone size	CDR3 DNA	CDR3 protein
TRBJ1-2	NA	TRBV11-2	NA	TGTGCCAGCAGCCCTATGGGCCTCTATGGCTACACCTTC	CASSPMGLYGYTF
TRBJ1-5	NA	TRBV21-1	NA	TGTGCCAGCAGAACCAGGGATCAGCCCCAGCATTTT	CASRTRDQPQHF
TRBJ2-7	NA	TRBV28	NA	TGTGCCAGCAGTTCAGCGGGCGCTAGCTCCTACGAGCAGTACTTC	CASSSAGASSYEQYF
TRBJ1-1	TRBD1	TRBV3-1/TRBV3-2	NA	TGTGCCAGCAGCCTGACACAGGGGAGGCCTTTCTTT	CASSLTQGRPFF
TRBJ2-7	NA	TRBV6-5	once	TGTGCCACCGGAGGGGCCTCCTACGAGCAGTACTTC	CATGGASYEQYF
TRBJ1-2	NA	TRBV28	NA	TGTGCCAGCAGTGCCGGGGGATGGGGAGGCTACACCTTC	CASSAGGWGGYTF
TRBJ1-5	NA	TRBV19	NA	TGTGCCAGTGGCTTCACAGGGACCGAAGGGCCCCAGCATTTT	CASGFTGTEGPQHF
TRBJ1-2	NA	TRBV9	NA	TGTGCCAGCAGCGTAGTTCCCCCTTATGGCTACACCTTC	CASSVVPPYGYTF
TRBJ1-1	NA	TRBV6-5	NA	TGTGCCAGCAGCTTCCAAGGGGTTGACACTGAAGCTTTCTTT	CASSFQGVDTEAFF
TRBJ1-6	TRBD1	TRBV2	NA	TGTGCCAGCAGTTCCCTCGGGACAGGGGTGATGGGACCCCTCCACTTT	CASSSLGTGVMGPLHF
TRBJ2-7	NA	TRBV5-5	NA	TGTGCCAGCAGCTTGGGCAGGGGGGTATACGAGCAGTACTTC	CASSLGRGVYEQYF
TRBJ1-1	TRBD1	TRBV5-1	NA	TGCGCCAGCAGCTCACTCTTGGGCAGGGGGCAAACTGAAGCTTTCTTT	CASSSLLGRGQTEAFF
TRBJ1-1	TRBD1	TRBV5-1	NA	TGCGCCAGCAGCTTGTTACAGGGGACGAACACTGAAGCTTTCTTT	CASSLLQGTNTEAFF
TRBJ2-7	NA	TRBV30	NA	TGTGCCTGGAGTCTCAGGGGAAGAGCCTCCTACGAGCAGTACTTC	CAWSLRGRASYEQYF
TRBJ2-7	NA	TRBV7-8	NA	TGTGCCAGCAGCTCCCCCGACCGAGGCGCCTACGAGCAGTACTTC	CASSSPDRGAYEQYF
TRBJ2-7	NA	TRBV5-3	NA	TGTGCCAGAAAGGTCTGGGGGGACGAGCAGTACTTC	CARKVWGDEQYF
TRBJ1-2	TRBD1	TRBV5-1	NA	TGCGCCAGCAGCTTGGCCAGTGGCAGGGGGTTAGATGGCTACACCTTC	CASSLASGRGLDGYTF
TRBJ1-2	TRBD1	TRBV30	NA	TGTGCCTGGAGTGTAGGCGCCGGGACAGCGACCTATGGCTACACCTTC	CAWSVGAGTATYGYTF
TRBJ1-2	NA	TRBV19	NA	TGTGCCAGTAGTATACTCAGAATGGAGGGCTACACCTTC	CASSILRMEGYTF
TRBJ2-7	TRBD1	TRBV5-1	few	TGCGCCAGCAGCCGTGACAGGGTTGGCGACGAGCAGTACTTC	CASSRDRVGDEQYF